This T cell receptor beta chain was captured in a study of CD8+ T cells in alopecia areata. Overall study results and limits: Alopecia totalis/universalis scalp especially showed more expanded CD8+ clones than normal scalp. Scalp data also include sequences from resident alphabeta T cells of normal skin.

RNA was isolated and reverse transcribed to cDNA, the sequencing template. Profiling relied on immunoSEQ multiplex PCR, and the TCRdb table lists in-frame clones only, not all of them. The table records 200,000 or so clones, just over 55% of them present only once. Using a FACSAria, the CD4+ and CD8+ T cells were sorted from the PBMCs. With regard to this clone: Its cognate antigen is unknown.

In germline, CDR1 is MNHEY, CDR2 SVGAGI. This CDR3 spans 15 amino acids. V gave up 6 bases and J gave up 4 bases; unmatched junction bases: 9. Material for sequencing was CD8+ T cells sorted from blood. This rearrangement joins TRBV6-5 to TRBJ1-1; 9 bases match TRBD1. This clonotype was sampled from a human donor in good health. CDR3 bases: TGTGCCAGCAGGCCCGGGACAGGGTGGGGCACTGAAGCTTTCTTT. It encodes CASRPGTGWGTEAFF.